This TCR beta chain came from a study of response to subunit inactivated influenza vaccine. MiXCR, applied by TCRdb to the RT-PCR reads, yields one record per CDR3 protein. The data show around 600,000 distinct CDR3 sequences, approximately 10% seen once. This CDR3 is built from 15 residues. Trimming took 4 bases from V and 3 from J, leaving 12 bases between them. In germline, CDR1 is MNHEY, CDR2 SVGAGI. The same sample was also studied in work on T cells expressing NK-cell markers. That work adds: Libraries used 5'RACE template switching adding universal primer site and UMIs. Restriction of sorting to alpha-beta TCR T cells was accomplished in several experiments using an anti-gamma-delta TCR antibody. Clones of NKG2C+ T cells that had expanded were of unclear HCMV specificity.

The clonotype was recovered from a man aged 50 or older who received an inactivated influenza vaccine. The chain couples TRBV6-5 to TRBJ2-2; D not certain. This sample comprised PBMCs from blood, obtained on the day of vaccination. CDR3 DNA sequence: TGTGCCAGCAGTTTGGATACAGACTACACCGGGGAGCTGTTTTTT. Translated: CASSLDTDYTGELFF.